This TCR beta chain was captured by sequencing in a study of T cells after yellow fever vaccination. To note about this clonotype: Its antigen is still unknown.

Study findings and constraints: The study found a weaker secondary response that peaked faster, day 5 versus 15. FACS-sorted repertoires might harbor abundant contaminating clonotypes from the bulk population. The CD4 and CD8 compartments had a small share of their clonotypes in common.

MiXCR, run by TCRdb on the 5' RACE reads, gives a single entry per CDR3 protein. The sample yields 310,000 or so distinct CDR3 sequences, around 7% seen once. The CDR3 is made up of 15 amino acids. Unmatched junction bases numbered 7, after V lost 7 bases and J lost 2 bases. Here the sequenced sample was PBMCs, taken approximately 47 days after the first yellow fever vaccination. The V gene is TRBV12-3 or TRBV12-4, the J gene TRBJ2-5; 10 nucleotides agree with TRBD1. The sequence came from a man younger than 35 who received the YFV17D yellow fever vaccine. The CDR3 nucleotides are TGTGCCAGCACCCCGACAGGGGGCAGGCAAGAGACCCAGTACTTC. It codes for CASTPTGGRQETQYF.